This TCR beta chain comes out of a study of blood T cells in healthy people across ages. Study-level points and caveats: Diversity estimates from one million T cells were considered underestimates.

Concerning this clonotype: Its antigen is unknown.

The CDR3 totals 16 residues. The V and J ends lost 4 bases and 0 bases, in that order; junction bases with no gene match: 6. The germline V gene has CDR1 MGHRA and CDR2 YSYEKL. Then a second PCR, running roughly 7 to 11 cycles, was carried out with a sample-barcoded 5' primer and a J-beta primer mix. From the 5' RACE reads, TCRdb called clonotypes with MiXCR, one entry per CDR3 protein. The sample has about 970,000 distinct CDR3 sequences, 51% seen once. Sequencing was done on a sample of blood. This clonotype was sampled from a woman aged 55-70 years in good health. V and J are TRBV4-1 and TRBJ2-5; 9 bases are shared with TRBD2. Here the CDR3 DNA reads TGCGCCAGCAGCCGAGAGAGCGGGGGGTACCAAGAGACCCAGTACTTC. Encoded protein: CASSRESGGYQETQYF.